The 10 T cell receptor beta chains reported below all come from one sample, sequenced in a study of shared clonotypes between healthy human individuals. Only in-frame clones appear in the TCRdb table, and some are missing; sequencing was by immunoSEQ multiplex PCR. The sample shows approximately 2.3 million clones, 80% to 95% of them seen only once. The sequenced material came from naive CD4+ T cells from PBMCs. This sample's subset: CD45RA+ positively selected. The receptors were gathered from a man aged 18 to 29 in good health. Some clones in this sample may be carry-over from other donors' samples.

The chain couples TRBV7-9 to TRBJ2-7; TRBD1 matches at 8 bases. The CDR3 sequence is 15 residues long. V was clipped by 5 bases and J by 4 bases; unmatched bases: 10. CDR1 and CDR2 (germline): SEHNR, FQNEAQ (reference sequence). Here the CDR3 DNA reads TGTGCCAGCAGCCCGACAGGGGATTCTCAGTACGAGCAGTACTTC. Amino acids: CASSPTGDSQYEQYF.

V gene TRBV13 combines with J gene TRBJ2-1; no firm D call. Per germline, CDR1 PRHDT and CDR2 FYEKMQ (reference sequence). Trimming shortened V by 1 base and J by 0 bases, and 10 bases separated the two germline ends. This CDR3 has 16 residues. CDR3: CASSLEGHYSYNEQFF. CDR3 coding DNA: TGTGCCAGCAGCTTAGAAGGCCATTACTCCTACAATGAGCAGTTCTTC. The full variable domain, rest sourced from reference TRBV13 and TRBJ2-1, is AAGVIQSPRHLIKEKRETATLKCYPIPRHDTVYWYQQGPGQDPQFLISFYEKMQSDKGSIPDRFSAQQFSDYHSELNMSSLELGDSALYFCASSLEGHYSYNEQFFGPGTRLTVL.

Turning to this clone: Other DNA sequences from this sample encode an identical CDR3 as well. V and J are TRBV30 and TRBJ1-5; no definite D call. Trimming took 2 bases from V and 2 from J, leaving 7 bases between them. CDR1 and CDR2 (germline): GTSNPN, SVGIG (reference sequence). The CDR3 loop spans 13 amino acids. CDR3 in DNA: TGTGCCTGGAGTCCGCAGGGCAATCAGCCCCAGCATTTT. This encodes CAWSPQGNQPQHF. Based on the CDR3 plus reference TRBV30 and TRBJ1-5, the full variable domain is SQTIHQWPATLVQPVGSPLSLECTVEGTSNPNLYWYRQAAGRGLQLLFYSVGIGQISSEVPQNLSASRPQDRQFILSSKKLLLSDSGFYLCAWSPQGNQPQHFGDGTRLSIL.

The chain uses TRBV5-1 and TRBJ2-5; D gene ambiguous. Germline V gene data show CDR1 as SGHRS and CDR2 as YFSETQ. The CDR3 runs 15 residues. Trimming stripped 0 bases from V and 2 bases from J, with 11 bases between. The chain's CDR3 is CASSLEIARQETQYF. CDR3 bases: TGCGCCAGCAGCTTGGAAATAGCTCGACAAGAGACCCAGTACTTC.

The chain carries TRBV11-2 and TRBJ2-1; 11 bases fit TRBD2. Looked up from germline, CDR1 is SGHAT and CDR2 is FQNNGV. CDR3 length: 19 residues. J was trimmed by 0 bases and V by 4 bases; bases with no gene match: 11. The CDR3 sequence: CASSSPRLAGGSSYNEQFF. The CDR3 DNA reads TGTGCCAGCAGCTCCCCCCGGCTAGCGGGAGGCAGCTCCTACAATGAGCAGTTCTTC.

This sequence joins TRBV19 and TRBJ2-6; D might be TRBD2 (5 bases). From germline, CDR1 is LNHDA and CDR2 SQIVND (reference sequence). The CDR3 has 18 amino acids. The V end was cut by 3 bases, the J end by 0 bases, with 15 bases between. The CDR3 nucleotides read TGTGCCAGTAGTATTGCTCGGGGAAGGGCCTCTGGGGCCAACGTCCTGACTTTC. This gives the protein CASSIARGRASGANVLTF. The variable domain in full, completed from reference TRBV19 and TRBJ2-6, reads DGGITQSPKYLFRKEGQNVTLSCEQNLNHDAMYWYRQDPGQGLRLIYYSQIVNDFQKGDIAEGYSVSREKKESFPLTVTSAQKNPTAFYLCASSIARGRASGANVLTFGAGSRLTVL.

This chain joins TRBV18 and TRBJ2-7, with 9 bases fitting TRBD1. The germline V gene has CDR1 KGHSH and CDR2 LQKENI. This CDR3 is 14 amino acids long. The junction had 4 bases not matched to a gene; V was cut back by 2 bases and J by 5 bases. The CDR3 DNA is TGTGCCAGCTCACCAGACAGGGGGTTCGACGAGCAGTACTTC. This codes for CASSPDRGFDEQYF.

The chain's CDR3 is CASSESSESYNEQFF. The CDR3 DNA reads TGCGCCAGCAGTGAGTCTAGCGAATCCTACAATGAGCAGTTCTTC. The rearrangement uses TRBV10-1 and TRBJ2-1; D is perhaps TRBD2 (5 bases). Germline assignment: CDR1 WNHNN and CDR2 SYGVQD (reference sequence). The V and J ends lost 0 bases and 1 base respectively, with 7 bases between them. The CDR3 loop spans 15 amino acids.

J is TRBJ1-1 and V is TRBV2; TRBD1 agrees at 8 bases. In germline, CDR1 is SNHLY, CDR2 FYNNEI. CDR3 length equals 15 residues. V trimming: 1 base; J trimming: 1 base; junction bases outside the gene matches: 2. This CDR3 is CASSEDTGGNTEAFF. The CDR3 DNA follows: TGTGCCAGCAGTGAAGATACAGGGGGGAACACTGAAGCTTTCTTT.

Written as DNA, the CDR3 is TGTGCCAGCTCCCCCGGGCAACGGGCGCAGTATTTT. This gives the protein CASSPGQRAQYF. This chain uses TRBV18 with TRBJ2-3; no clear D. The CDR3 consists of 12 residues. V was cut by 6 bases and J by 10 bases, with 14 bases left in between. Germline CDR1 KGHSH, CDR2 LQKENI.